Each of the 29 T cell receptor beta chains below was sequenced from the same sample in a study of CD8 T cells in Susac syndrome. RNA amounts of roughly 0.45 to 1 ug underwent reverse transcription with random hexamers. From the immunoSEQ multiplex PCR reads, TCRdb called clonotypes with MiXCR, one entry per CDR3 protein. The sample includes around 280,000 distinct CDR3 sequences, about 85% seen only once; the top ten take about 0.11%. Sequenced input: CD8+ T cells from PBMCs. The receptor set was obtained from a human donor with multiple sclerosis.

Only one count was recorded for this clonotype. This chain links TRBV2 with TRBJ1-2; TRBD1 might be the D (5 bases). V was cut by 4 bases and J by 8 bases, with 14 bases left in between. The germline V gene has CDR1 SNHLY and CDR2 FYNNEI. CDR3 length: 13 residues. As DNA, the CDR3 is TGTGCCAGCAGTGGCAGGGTAACTTACGGCTACACCTTC. It is translated as CASSGRVTYGYTF. Supplemented by reference TRBV2 and TRBJ1-2, the full variable domain reads EPEVTQTPSHQVTQMGQEVILRCVPISNHLYFYWYRQILGQKVEFLVSFYNNEISEKSEIFDDQFSVERPDGSNFTLKIRSTKLEDSAMYFCASSGRVTYGYTFGSGTRLTVV.

The genes are TRBV27 and TRBJ2-2; 9 nucleotides agree with TRBD1. Germline CDR1 MNHEY, CDR2 SMNVEV (reference sequence). The V and J ends lost 6 bases and 4 bases, in that order; junction bases with no gene match: 6. The CDR3 is 15 amino acids. The CDR3 spells CASSRQGDPTGELFF. CDR3 bases: TGTGCCAGCAGCAGACAGGGGGACCCCACCGGGGAGCTGTTTTTT.

J is TRBJ1-4 and V is TRBV7-9, with 8 bases identical to TRBD1. J gave up 9 bases and V 5 bases, and 8 bases lay outside the gene matches. CDR1 and CDR2 (germline): SEHNR, FQNEAQ (reference sequence). The CDR3 totals 14 residues. The CDR3 here is CASSTPRDRQKLFF. In DNA, the CDR3 is TGTGCCAGCAGCACCCCCCGGGACAGGCAAAAACTGTTTTTT.

The chain has TRBV28 and TRBJ1-6; no clear D gene. This CDR3 comprises 13 residues. The V and J ends lost 2 bases and 14 bases respectively, with 13 bases between them. Germline values: CDR1 MDHEN, CDR2 SYDVKM. In nucleotides, the CDR3 is TGTGCCAGCAGTTTAGACGGCCGAGGGACCCTCCACTTT. Residues: CASSLDGRGTLHF.

This clonotype has just one count. This rearrangement joins TRBV7-3 to TRBJ2-3; 8 nucleotides line up with TRBD2. Unmatched junction bases numbered 7, after V lost 1 base and J lost 7 bases. This CDR3 spans 15 amino acids. The germline V gene has CDR1 SGHTA and CDR2 FQGTGA. The CDR3 sequence: CASSLIGTRAYTQYF. DNA of the CDR3: TGTGCCAGCAGCTTAATTGGGACTAGGGCCTATACGCAGTATTTT.

The sample holds one count of this clonotype. The chain employs TRBV6-5 and TRBJ2-6; D remains unclear. The CDR3 is 15 residues long. Per the germline V gene, CDR1 is MNHEY and CDR2 is SVGAGI. V was clipped by 6 bases and J by 1 base, with 10 bases between them. The CDR3 DNA follows: TGTGCCAGCAGGCCACAGCCGTCTGGGGCCAACGTCCTGACTTTC. Its translation is CASRPQPSGANVLTF.

This clonotype showed up just once. This rearrangement joins TRBV30 to TRBJ1-4; no firm D call. V dropped 4 bases and J dropped 3 bases, with 12 bases sitting between them. Germline-derived CDR1 and CDR2 are GTSNPN and SVGIG (reference sequence). This CDR3 spans 14 amino acids. The CDR3 DNA reads as TGTGCCTGGACCCGAGACGGACCTAATGAAAAACTGTTTTTT. Translation: CAWTRDGPNEKLFF.

This chain joins TRBV6-1 and TRBJ1-2; TRBD1 aligns across 7 bases. Per germline, CDR1 MNHNS and CDR2 SASEGT. The CDR3 length is 13 residues. V shed 6 bases and J 2 bases; nucleotides not matched to a gene: 3. The CDR3 nucleotides read TGTGCCAGCAGCCGGGACAGCAACTATGGCTACACCTTC. It is translated as CASSRDSNYGYTF.

The chain recombines TRBV14 with TRBJ2-3; D is possibly TRBD1 (6 bases). CDR3 length: 16 amino acids. Trimming took 0 bases from V and 0 from J, leaving 10 bases between them. Germline values: CDR1 SGHDN, CDR2 FVKESK. CDR3 residues: CASSQDLGASTDTQYF. The CDR3 coding sequence is TGTGCCAGCAGCCAAGATTTGGGGGCTAGCACAGATACGCAGTATTTT.

V is TRBV27 and J is TRBJ2-3; 11 bases match TRBD2. The CDR3 totals 16 residues. The germline gives CDR1 MNHEY, CDR2 SMNVEV (reference sequence). Trimming took 5 bases from V and 5 from J; bases not matched to a gene: 9. The CDR3 coding sequence is TGTGCCAGCAGTCTAGAATTAGCGGGAGGGTTAGATACGCAGTATTTT. Amino acid sequence: CASSLELAGGLDTQYF.

This clonotype was seen a few times. This chain joins TRBV6-1 and TRBJ2-1; 9 bases are a match to TRBD2. The germline gives CDR1 MNHNS, CDR2 SASEGT. This CDR3 contains 15 residues. Trimming cost V 5 bases and J 8 bases; bases outside gene matches: 10. The CDR3 DNA reads TGTGCCAGCAGTCTAGCGGGACGGAGAGGCTATGAGCAGTTCTTC. It encodes CASSLAGRRGYEQFF.

The CDR3 DNA is TGTGCCACCAGCAGAGATCTGGAGGGGTTAGTCTACGAGCAGTACTTC. Translating gives CATSRDLEGLVYEQYF. This chain links TRBV15 with TRBJ2-7; D is perhaps TRBD2 (6 bases). The germline V and J ends were trimmed by 0 bases and 3 bases, with 15 bases remaining between them. The CDR3 length is 16 residues. CDR1 and CDR2 (germline): LNHNV, YYDKDF (reference sequence).

The CDR3 sequence: CASSESRTGGTGELFF. The CDR3 nucleotides read TGTGCCAGCAGTGAATCCCGGACAGGGGGCACCGGGGAGCTGTTTTTT. The genes are TRBV2 and TRBJ2-2; TRBD1 matches 10 bases. CDR3 length: 16 residues. Germline CDR1 and CDR2: SNHLY and FYNNEI. Germline trimming cut 2 bases from V and 4 bases from J; bases unmatched to any gene: 4.

The chain combines TRBV30 with TRBJ2-1, with a weak D call TRBD2 (5 bases). The CDR3 has 12 amino acids. Germline V gene sequence: CDR1 GTSNPN, CDR2 SVGIG (reference sequence). Trimming took 3 bases from V and 8 from J, leaving 11 bases between them. Written as DNA, the CDR3 is TGTGCCTGGAGCCACTCGGGGTATGAGCAGTTCTTC. As protein: CAWSHSGYEQFF.

This sequence joins TRBV7-9 and TRBJ2-7, with D perhaps matching TRBD2 (6 bases). V lost 6 bases and J 0 bases, leaving 18 bases between the germline ends. This CDR3 contains 16 residues. Germline V gives CDR1 SEHNR, CDR2 FQNEAQ (reference sequence). This CDR3 is CASSRPPLASSYEQYF. In DNA form, the CDR3 reads TGTGCCAGCAGTCGTCCTCCTCTAGCGAGCTCCTACGAGCAGTACTTC.

The chain uses TRBV28 and TRBJ2-4, with D perhaps TRBD1 (5 bases). CDR3 length: 16 amino acids. The V end lost 4 bases, the J end lost 3 bases, and 16 bases lay between the germline ends. CDR1 is MDHEN and CDR2 is SYDVKM in the germline V gene. CDR3 sequence: CASSWSFQGDKNIQYF. CDR3 DNA sequence: TGTGCCAGCAGTTGGTCCTTCCAGGGTGACAAAAACATTCAGTACTTC. Complete variable domain (other parts from reference TRBV28 and TRBJ2-4): DVKVTQSSRYLVKRTGEKVFLECVQDMDHENMFWYRQDPGLGLRLIYFSYDVKMKEKGDIPEGYSVSREKKERFSLILESASTNQTSMYLCASSWSFQGDKNIQYFGAGTRLSVL.

The chain has TRBV4-2 and TRBJ2-7; D tentatively reads TRBD1 or TRBD2 (6 bases each). Trimming removed 1 base at V and 7 bases at J, with 17 bases between. This CDR3 contains 15 residues. Per the germline V gene, CDR1 is LGHNA and CDR2 is YNFKEQ. The CDR3 reads CASSQAGGPAGEQYF. CDR3 DNA sequence: TGTGCCAGCAGCCAAGCCGGGGGCCCCGCAGGGGAGCAGTACTTC.

The genes are TRBV20-1 and TRBJ2-7; 12 bases map to TRBD2. The germline gives CDR1 DFQATT, CDR2 SNEGSKA (reference sequence). The length of the CDR3 is 14 residues. V lost 1 base, J lost 4 bases, and 2 bases stayed unmatched. The CDR3: CSARGTSGIYEQYF. The CDR3 nucleotides are TGCAGTGCTAGAGGGACTAGCGGGATATACGAGCAGTACTTC.

V gene TRBV27 combines with J gene TRBJ2-3; D remains ambiguous. This CDR3 contains 13 residues. Trimming took 7 bases from V and 0 from J, leaving 8 bases between them. Germline CDR1 and CDR2: MNHEY and SMNVEV (reference sequence). The DNA for the CDR3 is TGTGCCAGCAACTCACGTAGCACAGATACGCAGTATTTT. It is translated as CASNSRSTDTQYF.

The rearrangement links TRBV4-1 to TRBJ2-5; 12 nucleotides match TRBD2. The germline V gene has CDR1 MGHRA and CDR2 YSYEKL. V lost 4 bases to trimming and J lost 2 bases; unmatched junction nucleotides: 8. This CDR3 is built from 17 residues. The CDR3 region is CASSLPPGLAGQETQYF. CDR3 bases: TGCGCCAGCAGCCTTCCCCCGGGACTAGCGGGTCAAGAGACCCAGTACTTC.

The chain employs TRBV27 and TRBJ2-4, with unresolved D. Between the trimmed V and J ends, which lost 8 bases and 9 bases, there was a span of 14 bases. Germline V gene lookup returns CDR1 MNHEY and CDR2 SMNVEV (reference sequence). The CDR3 spans 12 residues. The CDR3, as DNA: TGTGCCAGCGGGTCACCGCTTGTCATTCAGTACTTC. Its translation: CASGSPLVIQYF.

This clonotype was recorded only once. This chain links TRBV2 with TRBJ1-2; 9 nucleotides agree with TRBD1. Per germline, CDR1 SNHLY and CDR2 FYNNEI. V lost 8 bases, J lost 2 bases, and 6 bases stayed unmatched. This CDR3 has 14 amino acids. The CDR3, as DNA: TGTGCCAGCCTAGGGGACAGGGCGAACTATGGCTACACCTTC. Its protein is CASLGDRANYGYTF.

The chain links TRBV20-1 to TRBJ2-7, with 11 nucleotides matching TRBD2. Trimming at V came to 6 bases and at J to 3 bases, leaving 7 bases not matched to a gene. Germline CDR1 and CDR2: DFQATT and SNEGSKA (reference sequence). The length of the CDR3 is 14 residues. CDR3 nucleotide sequence: TGCAGTGCAGAGACTAGCGGGGACGACTACGAGCAGTACTTC. Protein sequence: CSAETSGDDYEQYF.

The chain combines TRBV7-9 with TRBJ2-7, with D unresolved. Germline CDR1 and CDR2: SEHNR and FQNEAQ (reference sequence). V was shortened by 1 base and J by 0 bases, with 13 bases between the two germline ends. CDR3 length: 16 amino acids. In nucleotides, the CDR3 is TGTGCCAGCAGCTTAGGGGTGCAAGCCCCCTCCTACGAGCAGTACTTC. Translating gives CASSLGVQAPSYEQYF. Variable domain in full (rest from reference TRBV7-9 and TRBJ2-7): DTGVSQNPRHKITKRGQNVTFRCDPISEHNRLYWYRQTLGQGPEFLTYFQNEAQLEKSRLLSDRFSAERPKGSFSTLEIQRTEQGDSAMYLCASSLGVQAPSYEQYFGPGTRLTVT.

V usage is TRBV9 and J usage is TRBJ2-5, with TRBD2 matching over 12 bases. From germline, CDR1 is SGDLS and CDR2 YYNGEE. Trimming took 0 bases from V and 5 from J; bases not matched to a gene: 5. The CDR3 is made up of 16 amino acids. DNA for the CDR3: TGTGCCAGCAGCGTAGGACTAGCGGGAGCCGGCGAGACCCAGTACTTC. It is translated as CASSVGLAGAGETQYF.

V usage is TRBV9 and J usage is TRBJ2-1; TRBD1 might be the D (6 bases). The germline V gene encodes CDR1 SGDLS and CDR2 YYNGEE. V lost 0 bases to trimming and J lost 7 bases, with 17 bases between them. The CDR3 loop spans 16 amino acids. CDR3 in DNA: TGTGCCAGCAGCGTAGGGGGGCGGACAGTCAATAATGAGCAGTTCTTC. Residues: CASSVGGRTVNNEQFF.

This clonotype was counted between two and nine times. The chain employs TRBV5-1 and TRBJ1-2; weak D call: TRBD1 (5 bases). The CDR3 runs 14 residues. CDR1 and CDR2 (germline): SGHRS, YFSETQ. V shed 1 base and J shed 4 bases, with 11 bases lying between them. CDR3: CASSLRAGSYGYTF. The CDR3 DNA reads as TGCGCCAGCAGCTTGAGGGCAGGGAGCTATGGCTACACCTTC.

J is TRBJ2-3 and V is TRBV7-6; D perhaps matches TRBD2 (5 bases). Per the germline V gene, CDR1 is SGHVS and CDR2 is FNYEAQ. Trimming removed 4 bases from V and 5 bases from J, with 10 bases in between. This CDR3 is built from 13 residues. CDR3 bases: TGTGCCAGCAGCTCCCCGGGGAAAGATACGCAGTATTTT. This encodes CASSSPGKDTQYF.

The chain employs TRBV5-1 and TRBJ1-1; 7 nucleotides align to TRBD1. CDR3 length: 13 amino acids. Germline trimming cut 3 bases from V and 8 bases from J; bases unmatched to any gene: 7. CDR1 and CDR2 from the germline V gene are SGHRS and YFSETQ. The DNA of the CDR3 is TGCGCCAGCAGCTATGACAGGGTAACAGAAGCTTTCTTT. It translates to CASSYDRVTEAFF.